This TCR beta chain was sequenced during a study of T cell changes during pregnancy in multiple sclerosis. This CDR3 contains 11 residues. V gave up 2 bases and J gave up 6 bases, with 4 bases separating them. Germline assignment: CDR1 DFQATT and CDR2 SNEGSKA (reference sequence). Method: immunoSEQ multiplex PCR; TCRdb's copy keeps in-frame clones and lacks some. There are 55,000 to 65,000 clones in the sample; 85% to 95% occur only once, and roughly 2.6% lies in the top ten. This sequence originates from a female donor with multiple sclerosis, enrolled in a pregnancy study. This chain uses TRBV20-1 with TRBJ2-2; the D is unclear. Sequences were derived from CD8+ T cells from peripheral blood mononuclear cells, sampled in the third trimester of pregnancy. The CDR3 bases are TGCAGTGCTAGATATGCCGGGGAGCTGTTTTTT. This translates into CSARYAGELFF.